The 31 T cell receptor beta chains below were found in one sample sequenced in a study of blood T cells in healthy people across ages. Sample-barcoded 5' priming and a J-beta primer mix drove a second PCR of roughly 6 to 12 cycles. TCRdb called the 5' RACE reads again in MiXCR, with one record for every CDR3 protein. The data show about 570,000 distinct CDR3 sequences, around a quarter seen once. The data were also submitted as part of a second study, on T cells of mothers and their children.

The sequenced material came from blood. These receptors were obtained from a boy younger than 10 in good health.

J is TRBJ1-1 and V is TRBV19, with 9 bases aligning to TRBD1. The CDR3 spans 18 residues. With V trimmed by 1 base and J by 0 bases, 9 bases remained unmatched. Germline CDR1 LNHDA, CDR2 SQIVND (reference sequence). In nucleotides, the CDR3 is TGTGCCAGTAGTATAGGGGACAGGGTACTCCCGATGAACACTGAAGCTTTCTTT. As protein: CASSIGDRVLPMNTEAFF. The full variable domain, completed using reference TRBV19 and TRBJ1-1, is DGGITQSPKYLFRKEGQNVTLSCEQNLNHDAMYWYRQDPGQGLRLIYYSQIVNDFQKGDIAEGYSVSREKKESFPLTVTSAQKNPTAFYLCASSIGDRVLPMNTEAFFGQGTRLTVV.

The V and J genes are TRBV5-1 and TRBJ1-5; possibly TRBD1 for D (6 bases). Between the trimmed V and J ends, which lost 0 bases and 6 bases, there was a span of 13 bases. Germline values: CDR1 SGHRS, CDR2 YFSETQ. This CDR3 contains 15 residues. The DNA of the CDR3 is TGCGCCAGCAGCTTGGATTCAGGGGTGGGTCAGCCCCAGCATTTT. Amino acids: CASSLDSGVGQPQHF.

This clonotype has more than one count but fewer than ten. V gene TRBV11-2 combines with J gene TRBJ2-1; 8 positions agree with TRBD2. The tail of the sequence fits TRBJ2-5 better, so the J call may be wrong. Germline V lookup: CDR1 SGHAT, CDR2 FQNNGV. CDR3 length: 14 residues. This CDR3 is CASVREGVEETQYF. CDR3 nucleotides: TGTGCCAGCGTCCGGGAGGGAGTCGAAGAGACCCAGTACTTC.

V is TRBV15 and J is TRBJ2-5; 11 positions match TRBD1. The J call is doubtful: the DNA matches TRBJ2-7 better. CDR1 LNHNV and CDR2 YYDKDF come from the germline V gene (reference sequence). The CDR3 is 14 amino acids. CDR3 region: CATSRRGTGGEQYF. CDR3 sequence (DNA): TGTGCCACCAGCAGACGTGGGACAGGGGGCGAGCAGTACTTC.

Only a few counts were recorded for this clonotype. J is TRBJ2-6 and V is TRBV7-8; weak D call: TRBD2 (5 bases). The germline V gene has CDR1 SGHVS and CDR2 FQNEAQ. V was cut by 2 bases and J by 2 bases, with 13 bases left in between. This CDR3 is 17 amino acids long. CDR3 nucleotide sequence: TGTGCCAGCAGCTTACGGCCTGGGCGGGCTGGGGCCAACGTCCTGACTTTC. Translated, it gives CASSLRPGRAGANVLTF.

The V and J genes are TRBV6-5 and TRBJ2-3, with unresolved D. The V gene's germline CDR1 is MNHEY and CDR2 SVGAGI. There are 16 residues in the CDR3. The ends were cut back, 4 bases at V and 6 bases at J, with 20 bases in the middle. This chain's CDR3 is CASSWKWSTERDTQYF. CDR3 coding DNA: TGTGCCAGCAGTTGGAAATGGTCCACCGAAAGGGATACGCAGTATTTT.

This chain connects TRBV11-3 to TRBJ2-2, with 8 bases that match TRBD2. From germline, CDR1 is SGHNT and CDR2 YENEEA. V shed 1 base, J shed 0 bases, and the junction held 7 bases outside the gene matches. The CDR3 spans 18 residues. CDR3 in amino acids: CASSLGSRGVANTGELFF. CDR3 in DNA: TGTGCCAGCAGCTTAGGTTCGCGGGGGGTCGCGAACACCGGGGAGCTGTTTTTT.

The chain employs TRBV7-8 and TRBJ1-5; maybe TRBD1 (5 bases). Germline V gives CDR1 SGHVS, CDR2 FQNEAQ. The CDR3 totals 17 residues. V lost 0 bases, J lost 2 bases, and 14 bases lay in between. CDR3 loop: CASSLALRDWGNQPQHF. The CDR3 region has the DNA TGTGCCAGCAGCTTAGCTCTTAGGGACTGGGGCAATCAGCCCCAGCATTTT.

The chain couples TRBV7-9 to TRBJ2-5; D may be TRBD1 (6 bases). Germline lookup yields CDR1 SEHNR and CDR2 FQNEAQ (reference sequence). The V gene lost 1 base and the J gene lost 5 bases, with 14 bases spanning the gap. This CDR3 region has 15 residues. DNA for the CDR3: TGTGCCAGCAGCTTAGACTGGGGGCGAACGGAGACCCAGTACTTC. Residues: CASSLDWGRTETQYF.

The V gene is TRBV10-3, the J gene TRBJ2-5; 14 nucleotides align to TRBD2. The DNA end is a closer match to TRBJ2-1, so the J assignment may be wrong. This CDR3 has 15 amino acids. The germline V gene encodes CDR1 ENHRY and CDR2 SYGVKD. DNA of the CDR3: TGTGCCATCAACCCCGGGACTAGCGGGAGTAATGAGCAGTTCTTC. Its translation is CAINPGTSGSNEQFF.

This clonotype has just a few counts. This sequence joins TRBV20-1 and TRBJ2-5; TRBD2 matches at 8 bases. Germline values: CDR1 DFQATT, CDR2 SNEGSKA (reference sequence). The CDR3 is 14 amino acids. V lost 2 bases to trimming and J lost 4 bases; unmatched junction nucleotides: 6. CDR3 DNA: TGCAGTGCTAGACCCTTGCTAGCGGGAGAGACCCAGTACTTC. It encodes CSARPLLAGETQYF.

This clonotype showed up just a few times. The J gene is TRBJ2-5, the V gene TRBV5-1; D is ambiguous. The better agreement between TRBJ2-1 and the DNA end casts doubt on the J call. The CDR3 contains 15 residues. Per the germline V gene, CDR1 is SGHRS and CDR2 is YFSETQ. The CDR3 reads CASSLMYGGTNEQFF. In DNA form, the CDR3 reads TGCGCCAGCAGCTTGATGTACGGCGGTACAAATGAGCAGTTCTTC.

The chain recombines TRBV12-3 or TRBV12-4 with TRBJ1-2, with 7 nucleotides matching TRBD1. The CDR3 contains 11 residues. V lost 4 bases to trimming and J lost 8 bases; unmatched junction nucleotides: 1. The DNA of the CDR3 is TGTGCCAGCAGTTCGGGACAGGGCTACACCTTC. The encoded protein is CASSSGQGYTF.

The V gene is TRBV7-9, the J gene TRBJ2-5; a weak D match, TRBD2 (5 bases). Deletions cut 5 bases from V and 3 bases from J, with 10 bases between. Germline CDR1 reads SEHNR; CDR2 reads FQNEAQ (reference sequence). The CDR3 runs to 13 residues. The CDR3 reads CASSPELEETQYF. CDR3 in DNA: TGTGCCAGCAGCCCGGAACTAGAAGAGACCCAGTACTTC.

This clonotype has just a few counts. The CDR3: CASSGHGGDYEQYF. In DNA form, the CDR3 reads TGTGCCAGCAGTGGACATGGGGGGGACTACGAGCAGTACTTC. The rearrangement links TRBV5-5 to TRBJ2-7, with 7 bases fitting TRBD2. Germline lookup yields CDR1 SGHKS and CDR2 YYEKEE (reference sequence). J lost 3 bases, V lost 5 bases, and 8 bases had no gene match. The CDR3 has 14 residues.

This clonotype showed up just a few times. The rearrangement joins TRBV19 to TRBJ1-5, with 8 bases aligning to TRBD1. V lost 8 bases, J lost 7 bases, and 10 bases stayed unmatched. CDR3 length: 14 amino acids. Germline V gene lookup returns CDR1 LNHDA and CDR2 SQIVND (reference sequence). In nucleotides, the CDR3 is TGTGCCAGTTCGTTCCAGGGGGCAAGGCAGCCCCAGCATTTT. This sequence encodes CASSFQGARQPQHF.

The DNA of the CDR3 is TGTGCCAGCAGCCAAGGCAGGGCATCCTACGAGCAGTACTTC. This codes for CASSQGRASYEQYF. The V gene is TRBV4-2, the J gene TRBJ2-7; a possible D gene is TRBD1 (5 bases). CDR3 size: 14 residues. Germline-derived CDR1 and CDR2 are LGHNA and YNFKEQ. Deletions cut 1 base from V and 1 base from J, with 8 bases between.

This clonotype has at least ten counts. At one of its ends the junction is not consistent with the germline gene, which may arise from a read error. The chain joins TRBV12-3 or TRBV12-4 to TRBJ2-1; the D is unclear. The CDR3 is 14 residues long. CDR3 sequence: CASSLAGSYNEQFF. The CDR3 region has the DNA TGCGCCAGCAGCTTGGCTGGCTCCTACAATGAGCAGTTCTTC.

The chain links TRBV9 to TRBJ2-5, with 8 bases identical to TRBD2. The assigned J gene may be wrong: the sequence end matches TRBJ2-7 better. This CDR3 region has 14 residues. Germline loops: CDR1 SGDLS, CDR2 YYNGEE. The CDR3 DNA is TGTGCCAGCAGCGTTCGGGAGGGCCTATACGAGCAGTACTTC. Its protein product is CASSVREGLYEQYF.

The gene calls are TRBV29-1 and TRBJ2-1, with 11 bases identical to TRBD2. Germline V gene data show CDR1 as SQVTM and CDR2 as ANQGSEA. This CDR3 region has 15 residues. V shed 6 bases and J 5 bases; nucleotides not matched to a gene: 9. The CDR3 DNA reads TGCAGCGTCAGCGGGACTAGCGGACGGAACAATGAGCAGTTCTTC. Translation: CSVSGTSGRNNEQFF.

The sample holds a few counts of this clonotype. The chain is built from TRBV15 and TRBJ1-1; no clear D gene. Germline CDR1 is LNHNV and CDR2 is YYDKDF (reference sequence). The V end was cut by 3 bases, the J end by 3 bases, with 8 bases between. The CDR3 is made up of 13 amino acids. The CDR3 DNA follows: TGTGCCACCAGCAGGTTAACGGACACTGAAGCTTTCTTT. Translated, it gives CATSRLTDTEAFF.

This clonotype was seen a few times. The genes are TRBV3-1 and TRBJ2-2, with D possibly being TRBD1 (6 bases). From germline, CDR1 is LGHDT and CDR2 YNNKEL (reference sequence). CDR3 length equals 16 residues. Trimming stripped 3 bases from V and 4 bases from J, with 15 bases between. The CDR3: CASSHTDRTVTGELFF. The CDR3 DNA reads TGTGCCAGCAGCCACACCGACAGGACGGTCACCGGGGAGCTGTTTTTT.

The genes are TRBV12-3 or TRBV12-4 and TRBJ1-2; 9 bases align to TRBD1. The J segment lost 6 bases and the V segment lost 4 bases, leaving 6 bases of the junction unmatched. The CDR3 contains 14 residues. CDR3 loop: CASSSRGTGNGYTF. In nucleotides, the CDR3 is TGTGCCAGCAGTTCCCGCGGGACAGGGAATGGCTACACCTTC.

This clonotype came up once. This sequence joins TRBV12-3 or TRBV12-4 and TRBJ2-7, with D possibly being TRBD1 (7 bases). V dropped 6 bases and J dropped 10 bases, with 16 bases sitting between them. CDR3 length: 12 residues. The CDR3 DNA reads as TGTGCCAGCAGCAAGCAGGGGGGAGGACAGTACTTC. Translation gives CASSKQGGGQYF.

The sample holds a few counts of this clonotype. V is TRBV7-2 and J is TRBJ2-5, with no clear D. Germline loops: CDR1 SGHTA, CDR2 FQGNSA. Trimming stripped 5 bases from V and 2 bases from J, with 12 bases between. CDR3 length equals 14 residues. DNA of the CDR3: TGTGCCAGCAGCCAAGCTTACTTTCAAGAGACCCAGTACTTC. Protein sequence: CASSQAYFQETQYF.

CDR3 nucleotides: TGTGCCAGCAGTTCCCTCCAGGGGGCGGACTATGGCTACACCTTC. As protein: CASSSLQGADYGYTF. This sequence joins TRBV27 and TRBJ1-2, with 8 bases fitting TRBD1. The CDR3 contains 15 residues. Germline-derived CDR1 and CDR2 are MNHEY and SMNVEV (reference sequence). J lost 3 bases, V lost 4 bases, and 7 bases had no gene match.

The chain combines TRBV12-3 or TRBV12-4 with TRBJ2-6, with 11 positions matching TRBD1. Trimming at V came to 5 bases and at J to 1 base, leaving 7 bases not matched to a gene. The CDR3 sequence is 18 residues long. The DNA of the CDR3 is TGTGCCAGCAGTCCGAGGGACAGGGGGGGGTCTGGGGCCAACGTCCTGACTTTC. Protein: CASSPRDRGGSGANVLTF.

The V gene is TRBV5-1, the J gene TRBJ2-7, with D perhaps TRBD1 (6 bases). Germline CDR1 reads SGHRS; CDR2 reads YFSETQ. V lost 0 bases to trimming and J lost 4 bases, with 17 bases between them. This CDR3 is 16 amino acids long. CDR3 bases: TGCGCCAGCAGCTTGGAACAGGGTTCAGTTCGATACGAGCAGTACTTC. Encoded protein: CASSLEQGSVRYEQYF.

The CDR3 DNA follows: TGTGCCAGCACCCCTCGTGCTTTCTACGAGCAGTACTTC. It yields the protein CASTPRAFYEQYF. The chain combines TRBV28 with TRBJ2-7; D gene unclear. The CDR3 loop spans 13 amino acids. V lost 7 bases and J 3 bases, leaving 13 bases between the germline ends. Germline assignment: CDR1 MDHEN and CDR2 SYDVKM.

This clonotype was found a few times. This sequence joins TRBV15 and TRBJ2-2, with 15 bases lining up with TRBD2. The germline CDR1 and CDR2 sequences are LNHNV and YYDKDF (reference sequence). With 2 bases clipped from V and 4 bases from J, the junction kept 2 bases outside the gene matches. The CDR3 totals 17 residues. The CDR3 region is CATSRSGLAGGTGELFF. The DNA of the CDR3 is TGTGCCACCAGCAGATCGGGACTAGCGGGAGGCACCGGGGAGCTGTTTTTT. Combining the CDR3 with reference TRBV15 and TRBJ2-2 gives the whole variable domain DAMVIQNPRYQVTQFGKPVTLSCSQTLNHNVMYWYQQKSSQAPKLLFHYYDKDFNNEADTPDNFQSRRPNTSFCFLDIRSPGLGDTAMYLCATSRSGLAGGTGELFFGEGSRLTVL.

The CDR3 reads CAISESPRTDIQYF. CDR3 nucleotides: TGTGCCATCAGTGAGTCGCCCCGGACGGACATTCAGTACTTC. The chain couples TRBV10-3 to TRBJ2-4; D uncertain. This CDR3 is built from 14 residues. V was pared by 0 bases and J by 8 bases, with 11 bases between. Germline lookup yields CDR1 ENHRY and CDR2 SYGVKD.